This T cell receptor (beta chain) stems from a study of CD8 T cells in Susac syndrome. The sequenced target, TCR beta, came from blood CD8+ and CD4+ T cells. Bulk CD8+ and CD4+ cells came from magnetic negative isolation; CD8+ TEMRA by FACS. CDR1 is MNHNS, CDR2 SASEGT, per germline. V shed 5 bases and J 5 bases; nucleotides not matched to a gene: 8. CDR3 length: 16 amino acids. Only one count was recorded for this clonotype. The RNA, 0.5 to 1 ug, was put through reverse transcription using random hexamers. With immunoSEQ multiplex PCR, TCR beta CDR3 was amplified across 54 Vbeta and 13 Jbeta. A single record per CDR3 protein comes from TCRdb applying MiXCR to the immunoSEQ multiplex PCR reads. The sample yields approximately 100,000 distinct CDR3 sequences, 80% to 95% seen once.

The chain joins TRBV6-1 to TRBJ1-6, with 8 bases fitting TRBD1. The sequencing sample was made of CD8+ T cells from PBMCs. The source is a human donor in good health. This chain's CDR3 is CASSRTGTGHNSPLHF. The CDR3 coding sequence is TGTGCCAGCAGTCGTACCGGGACAGGCCATAATTCACCCCTCCACTTT.